These T cell receptor beta chains were read from a single sample in a study of blood T cell repertoires in COVID-19. The repertoire was sequenced with immunoSEQ multiplex PCR; TCRdb's copy has only in-frame clones and lacks some. This sample yields about 260,000 clones, of which 88% are seen a single time; under 4.5% belongs to the top ten. Sequenced input: peripheral blood. The receptors shown here come from a man in his 60s who had recovered from COVID-19. The CDR3 runs from the conserved cysteine through the conserved F or W. The order of the fields is J gene, D gene, clone size, V gene, CDR3 DNA, CDR3 protein. D genes are given only for firm matches. Some rows have no size entry. The others give once, few or many, or a class for an expanded clone.

TRBJ1-2 | TRBD1 | NA | TRBV5-4 | TGTGCCAGCAGGGTCCCGACAGGGGGCGACTATGGCTACACCTTC | CASRVPTGGDYGYTF
TRBJ2-7 | NA | NA | TRBV19 | TGTGCCAGTAGCCTCTGGGGGGGGCCGTCCGCCTACCCATCCTACGAGCAGTACTTC | CASSLWGGPSAYPSYEQYF
TRBJ2-2 | NA | NA | TRBV15 | TGTGCCACCAGCAGAGATCTCGGTCCCGGGGAGCTGTTTTTT | CATSRDLGPGELFF
TRBJ1-2 | TRBD1 | NA | TRBV15 | TGTGCCACCAGCAGAGTGGACAGGAACTATGGCTACACCTTC | CATSRVDRNYGYTF
TRBJ2-7 | NA | NA | TRBV2 | TGTGCCAGCAGGGACACTTCGTACGAGCAGTACTTC | CASRDTSYEQYF
TRBJ2-6 | NA | NA | TRBV2 | TGTGCCAACCGGGGACAAAATCATGGGGCCAACGTCCTGACTTTC | CANRGQNHGANVLTF
TRBJ1-2 | TRBD1 | NA | TRBV19 | TGTGCCAGTACAACGGGACAGCCCATCTATGGCTACACCTTC | CASTTGQPIYGYTF
TRBJ1-1 | TRBD1 | NA | TRBV5-6 | TGTGCCAGCAGCGGGGACAGGGTCCGGAACACTGAAGCTTTCTTT | CASSGDRVRNTEAFF
TRBJ2-2 | NA | NA | TRBV5-5 | TGTGCCAGCAGTCGTGACAGATCCACGAACACCGGGGAGCTGTTTTTT | CASSRDRSTNTGELFF
TRBJ1-6 | NA | NA | TRBV2 | TGTGCCAGCAGTGAAGGTGGGGCTAGGAATTCACCCCTCCACTTT | CASSEGGARNSPLHF
TRBJ1-1 | TRBD1 | NA | TRBV19 | TGTGCCAGCAGACAGGGGACGATAACTGAAGCTTTCTTT | CASRQGTITEAFF
TRBJ1-2 | TRBD1 | NA | TRBV11-2 | TGTGCCAGCAGCTTGGACAGGTTCTATGGCTACACCTTC | CASSLDRFYGYTF
TRBJ2-3 | TRBD2 | once | TRBV6-5 | TGTGCTACGCGGCGAGCGGGGGTAAGCACAGATACGCAGTATTTT | CATRRAGVSTDTQYF
TRBJ1-1 | NA | many | TRBV6-2/TRBV6-3 | TGTGCCAGCAGCGGAACAGATAACACTGAAGCTTTCTTT | CASSGTDNTEAFF
TRBJ1-2 | NA | NA | TRBV27 | TGTGCCAGCAGTTCCCGACAGACTTTTAACTATGGCTACACCTTC | CASSSRQTFNYGYTF
TRBJ1-6 | NA | NA | TRBV7-9 | TGTGCCAGCAGTCCAGGGCATTCACCCCTCCACTTT | CASSPGHSPLHF
TRBJ2-1 | TRBD2 | NA | TRBV7-2 | TGTGCCAGCAGCCCCCCGGGACTAGCGAGCAATGAGCAGTTCTTC | CASSPPGLASNEQFF
TRBJ2-3 | NA | NA | TRBV6-1 | TGTGCCAGCAGTGACGGACAGGGAGGGACAGATACGCAGTATTTT | CASSDGQGGTDTQYF
TRBJ1-6 | NA | once | TRBV30 | TGTGCCTGGAGGCTGGGACAATCCAATTCACCCCTCCACTTT | CAWRLGQSNSPLHF
TRBJ2-1 | NA | once | TRBV9 | TGTGCCAGCAGCCCCCCCCTGGGGCGAGGGGGCGCGGGGCACAATGAGCAGTTCTTC | CASSPPLGRGGAGHNEQFF
TRBJ1-6 | TRBD1 | NA | TRBV5-1 | TGCGCCAGCAGCTTGGGACAGGGGAAGGGTTCACCCCTCCACTTT | CASSLGQGKGSPLHF
TRBJ2-1 | NA | NA | TRBV4-1 | TGCGCCAGCAGCCAAGATCAAGGGGAAGGATATAAAGTAAACAATGAGCAGTTCTTC | CASSQDQGEGYKVNNEQFF
TRBJ1-2 | NA | NA | TRBV6-5 | TGTGCCAGCAGGGCACAGAGAGCTAACTATGGCTACACCTTC | CASRAQRANYGYTF
TRBJ2-2 | NA | NA | TRBV19 | TGTGCCAGTAGTATAGGACAGGCGAACACCGGGGAGCTGTTTTTT | CASSIGQANTGELFF
TRBJ2-3 | NA | NA | TRBV20-1 | TGCAGTGCTAGTTTCGGTGATACGCAGTATTTT | CSASFGDTQYF
TRBJ2-3 | TRBD2 | NA | TRBV19 | TGTGCCAGTAGTTGGAACAGGGGAACTAGCGGGGGCACAGATACGCAGTATTTT | CASSWNRGTSGGTDTQYF
TRBJ1-1 | TRBD1 | NA | TRBV29-1 | TGCAGCGTTGGACAGGGTCCGAACACTGAAGCTTTCTTT | CSVGQGPNTEAFF
TRBJ1-1 | NA | once | TRBV7-8 | TGTGCCAGCAGCTTAGCGACACAGCTGAACACTGAAGCTTTCTTT | CASSLATQLNTEAFF
TRBJ1-1 | NA | NA | TRBV10-3 | TGTGCCGCGCGAGGTAACACTGAAGCTTTCTTT | CAARGNTEAFF
TRBJ1-4 | TRBD1 | few | TRBV5-1 | TGCGCCAGCAGCCTCGACAGGGGCAGGGAAAAACTGTTTTTT | CASSLDRGREKLFF
TRBJ1-1 | TRBD1 | NA | TRBV6-5 | TGTGCCAGCAAACCGGGACAGTTGAACACTGAAGCTTTCTTT | CASKPGQLNTEAFF
TRBJ1-1 | NA | NA | TRBV6-5 | TGTGCCACTCACTCGGGGGGGAGCACTGAAGCTTTCTTT | CATHSGGSTEAFF
TRBJ2-1 | TRBD2 | NA | TRBV9 | TGTGCCAGCAGCGTAGCGGGGGGGCACAATGAGCAGTTCTTC | CASSVAGGHNEQFF
TRBJ2-3 | NA | NA | TRBV9 | TGTGCCAGCAGCGGGCTGCTCAGAGATACGCAGTATTTT | CASSGLLRDTQYF
TRBJ2-5 | TRBD2 | NA | TRBV5-1 | TGCGCCAGCAACCCGACTAGCGGGGGGTCCGGGACCCAGTACTTC | CASNPTSGGSGTQYF
TRBJ2-7 | NA | NA | TRBV2 | TGTGCCAGCAGTGAAGCGTTGGCCGCCTACGAGCAGTACTTC | CASSEALAAYEQYF
TRBJ2-7 | NA | NA | TRBV5-1 | TGCGCCAGCAGCTTGAACCAAGCCCCGCAGCAGTACTTC | CASSLNQAPQQYF
TRBJ2-1 | NA | NA | TRBV14 | TGTGCCAGCAGCCAAGATGTGGCAGGGAAGGATGAGCAGTTCTTC | CASSQDVAGKDEQFF
TRBJ2-6 | TRBD1 | NA | TRBV5-8 | TGTGCCAGCAGCTCCTTCGGGACAGTCTCTATTCCCTCTGGGGCCAACGTCCTGACTTTC | CASSSFGTVSIPSGANVLTF
TRBJ1-2 | TRBD1 | NA | TRBV5-4 | TGTGCCAGCAGCTCTGGACAGGGGGCGGACTATGGCTACACCTTC | CASSSGQGADYGYTF
TRBJ2-3 | TRBD2 | NA | TRBV11-2 | TGTGCCAGCAGCAAAACAGGACTAGCGGATAGCACAGATACGCAGTATTTT | CASSKTGLADSTDTQYF